Listed here are 11 T cell receptor beta chains from one sample, sequenced in a study of cytomegalovirus exposure and HLA in healthy donors. Vbeta (60) and Jbeta (13) primers were used in the PCR. Sequenced by immunoSEQ multiplex PCR; TCRdb stores in-frame clones only, minus some. Among approximately 190,000 clones listed, over 80% were seen once. Sequencing was performed on PBMCs. The receptors stem from a man aged 40-50 years in good health and CMV-seropositive.

The rearrangement links TRBV4-3 to TRBJ2-5; a weak D match, TRBD2 (5 bases). Germline V lookup: CDR1 LGHNA, CDR2 YSLEER. The CDR3 loop spans 14 amino acids. V was clipped by 4 bases and J by 0 bases, with 9 bases between them. The CDR3 nucleotides read TGCGCCAGCAGCCTCCGGACTTACCAAGAGACCCAGTACTTC. It codes for CASSLRTYQETQYF.

This clone was seen once. The chain joins TRBV11-2 to TRBJ2-3; perhaps TRBD1 as D (6 bases). Looked up from germline, CDR1 is SGHAT and CDR2 is FQNNGV. V lost 6 bases and J lost 2, with 15 bases in between. This CDR3 region has 15 residues. This CDR3 reads CASSDPQGITDTQYF. As DNA, the CDR3 is TGTGCCAGCAGTGACCCACAGGGTATCACAGATACGCAGTATTTT.

V is TRBV5-4 and J is TRBJ1-4; maybe TRBD1 (6 bases). The germline CDR1 and CDR2 sequences are SGHNT and YYREEE (reference sequence). The CDR3 extends over 14 amino acids. V was clipped by 3 bases and J by 6 bases, with 12 bases between them. The CDR3 nucleotides read TGTGCCAGCAGCTCTAGATCAGGGGATGAAAAACTGTTTTTT. This translates into CASSSRSGDEKLFF.

The chain combines TRBV2 with TRBJ1-4; D not resolved. The germline V gene encodes CDR1 SNHLY and CDR2 FYNNEI. V shed 6 bases and J shed 10 bases, with 18 bases lying between them. This CDR3 spans 14 amino acids. The chain's CDR3 is CASREGRSPLKLFF. In DNA form, the CDR3 reads TGTGCCAGCAGGGAGGGTAGATCCCCTTTAAAACTGTTTTTT. Together with reference TRBV2 and TRBJ1-4, the CDR3 gives the full variable domain: EPEVTQTPSHQVTQMGQEVILRCVPISNHLYFYWYRQILGQKVEFLVSFYNNEISEKSEIFDDQFSVERPDGSNFTLKIRSTKLEDSAMYFCASREGRSPLKLFFGSGTQLSVL.

The chain couples TRBV18 to TRBJ2-3; D not resolved. Trimming took off 2 bases at V and 8 bases at J, with 8 bases between the two ends. Looked up from germline, CDR1 is KGHSH and CDR2 is LQKENI. The CDR3 contains 12 residues. The CDR3 reads CASSPARGTQYF. CDR3 nucleotides: TGTGCCAGCTCACCAGCGAGAGGTACGCAGTATTTT.

This clone has only one observation. The chain is built from TRBV29-1 and TRBJ1-3; no reliable D call. The CDR3 sequence is 13 residues long. Looked up from germline, CDR1 is SQVTM and CDR2 is ANQGSEA. The V gene lost 6 bases and the J gene lost 0 bases, with 9 bases spanning the gap. The CDR3 protein is CSVSQSSGNTIYF. Here the CDR3 DNA reads TGCAGCGTCTCACAGAGCTCTGGAAACACCATATATTTT.

This sequence joins TRBV6-1 and TRBJ1-1, with D perhaps TRBD1 (5 bases). This CDR3 region has 15 residues. V dropped 1 base and J dropped 2 bases, with 11 bases sitting between them. Germline-derived CDR1 and CDR2 are MNHNS and SASEGT. CDR3 region: CASSEEGLVNTEAFF. Written as DNA, the CDR3 is TGTGCCAGCAGTGAAGAGGGGTTAGTCAACACTGAAGCTTTCTTT.

The chain has TRBV2 and TRBJ1-5; unclear D gene. The germline V and J ends were trimmed by 5 bases and 7 bases, with 18 bases remaining between them. CDR3 length: 15 residues. CDR1 and CDR2 from the germline V gene are SNHLY and FYNNEI. CDR3 region: CASSYGEEGGQPQHF. The CDR3 DNA is TGTGCCAGCAGTTACGGAGAGGAGGGAGGACAGCCCCAGCATTTT. The variable domain in full, with the rest retrieved from reference TRBV2 and TRBJ1-5, is EPEVTQTPSHQVTQMGQEVILRCVPISNHLYFYWYRQILGQKVEFLVSFYNNEISEKSEIFDDQFSVERPDGSNFTLKIRSTKLEDSAMYFCASSYGEEGGQPQHFGDGTRLSIL.

The table lists this clone with a few counts. This chain uses TRBV18 with TRBJ1-2; 9 nucleotides match TRBD1. Germline V gene data show CDR1 as KGHSH and CDR2 as LQKENI. The CDR3 runs 14 residues. The J segment lost 6 bases and the V segment lost 2 bases, leaving 4 bases of the junction unmatched. CDR3 sequence reads: CASSPDRGRDGYTF. CDR3 nucleotide sequence: TGTGCCAGCTCACCAGACAGGGGGAGAGATGGCTACACCTTC. Complete variable domain (other parts from reference TRBV18 and TRBJ1-2): NAGVMQNPRHLVRRRGQEARLRCSPMKGHSHVYWYRQLPEEGLKFMVYLQKENIIDESGMPKERFSAEFPKEGPSILRIQQVVRGDSAAYFCASSPDRGRDGYTFGSGTRLTVV.

The V call is TRBV7-2, the J call TRBJ2-5, with TRBD1 matching over 9 bases. J was trimmed by 4 bases and V by 5 bases; bases with no gene match: 8. The CDR3 spans 15 residues. CDR1 SGHTA and CDR2 FQGNSA come from the germline V gene. CDR3 nucleotide sequence: TGTGCCAGCAGCCTACAGGGGGCGGAGGGAGAGACCCAGTACTTC. Translation: CASSLQGAEGETQYF.

The genes are TRBV5-5 and TRBJ1-1; 8 nucleotides align to TRBD1. The trim removed 4 bases at V and 10 bases at J, leaving 9 bases unmatched. The CDR3 is 13 residues long. CDR1 and CDR2 (germline): SGHKS, YYEKEE (reference sequence). The CDR3 DNA reads as TGTGCCAGCAGCGTGGACAGGGTAGTTGGAGCTTTCTTT. Protein sequence: CASSVDRVVGAFF. Full variable domain (missing parts from reference TRBV5-5 and TRBJ1-1): DAGVTQSPTHLIKTRGQQVTLRCSPISGHKSVSWYQQVLGQGPQFIFQYYEKEERGRGNFPDRFSARQFPNYSSELNVNALLLGDSALYLCASSVDRVVGAFFGQGTRLTVV.